The following is a T cell receptor (beta chain) sequence with its context. Patients at the Seattle site were enrolled during active infection and followed longitudinally. The table came from immunoSEQ multiplex PCR; TCRdb's copy has only in-frame clones and leaves some out. The data show roughly 200,000 clones, around 85% seen once. The data are from a study of blood T cell repertoires in COVID-19. This CDR3 is built from 13 residues. Germline V gene lookup returns CDR1 MNHNS and CDR2 SASEGT. Trimming removed 3 bases from V and 4 bases from J, with 7 bases in between. The chain employs TRBV6-1 and TRBJ1-5; D is perhaps TRBD1 (5 bases). The sequenced sample consisted of peripheral blood. The source of this sequence is a person aged 70 to 80 with COVID-19, enrolled during active disease. CDR3 in DNA: TGTGCCAGCAGTGAGGAGGGGAATCAGCCCCAGCATTTT. It codes for CASSEEGNQPQHF.